These T cell receptor beta chains were read from a single sample in a study of cytomegalovirus exposure and HLA in healthy donors. Sequencing used immunoSEQ multiplex PCR; TCRdb keeps in-frame clones, though not all of them. This sample carries fewer than 250,000 clones, 74% of them seen once, and the ten largest clones take 3.1%. The sequencing sample was made of PBMCs. These receptors all stem from a woman in her thirties in good health and CMV-seropositive. Both conserved end residues are part of each CDR3. The order of the fields is J gene, D gene, V gene, clone size, CDR3 DNA, CDR3 protein. The D gene is left open where the match is weak. Some rows have no size entry. The others give once, few or many, or a class for an expanded clone.

TRBJ1-4 - TRBV27 - TGTGCCAGCGCGCGCAGGATTAATGAAAAACTGTTTTTT CASARRINEKLFF
TRBJ1-2 TRBD1 TRBV19 - TGTGCCAGTAGTGCACCGGGACAGTATAACTATGGCTACACCTTC CASSAPGQYNYGYTF
TRBJ2-2 TRBD2 TRBV18 - TGTGCCAGCCAAGCCGACCAGCGGGAGTTCGCCGGGGAGCTGTTTTTT CASQADQREFAGELFF
TRBJ2-7 TRBD1 TRBV11-2 - TGTGCCAGCAGCTTAGATATTCAGGGGGCCTACGAGCAGTGCTTC CASSLDIQGAYEQCF
TRBJ1-2 - TRBV2 few TGTGCCAGCAGTGAAGCGCGGGGATTCTATGGCTACACCTTC CASSEARGFYGYTF
TRBJ1-5 - TRBV19 - TGTGCCAGTAGTCCTGGGCAGGGTTACAACCAGCCCCAGCATTTT CASSPGQGYNQPQHF
TRBJ2-1 - TRBV11-2 - TGTGCCAGCAGCCAAGCAGCGTCCGACGATGAGCAGTTCTTC CASSQAASDDEQFF
TRBJ2-5 - TRBV7-9 few TGTGCCAGCAGCACCCACGACAGACTCCAAGAGACCCAGTACTTC CASSTHDRLQETQYF
TRBJ2-7 - TRBV7-6 - TGTGCCAGCAGCTTGACCCTAGTGGCCGAGCAGTACTTC CASSLTLVAEQYF
TRBJ2-7 TRBD2 TRBV6-5 few TGTGCCAGCAGTGTTGAACTAGCGGATTCCTACGAGCAGTACTTC CASSVELADSYEQYF
TRBJ2-7 - TRBV6-5 once TGTGCCAGCAGTTACAGCTGGACACAATACGAGCAGTACTTC CASSYSWTQYEQYF
TRBJ2-1 - TRBV7-8 once TGTGCCAGCAGCCTCCGGGACTTCTCCTACAATGAGCAGTTCTTC CASSLRDFSYNEQFF
TRBJ2-5 - TRBV6-5 - TGTGCGACCTGTGGGAGCGACCTGGAGACCCAGTACTTC CATCGSDLETQYF
TRBJ2-1 TRBD2 TRBV7-2 - TGTGCCAGCAGCTTAGGACTAGCCCTAGGGGACAATGAGCAGTTCTTC CASSLGLALGDNEQFF
TRBJ2-3 TRBD2 TRBV27 - TGTGCCAGCAGTCCCGGGACTAGCGGGTTGAATACGGGCACAGATACGCAGTATTTT CASSPGTSGLNTGTDTQYF
TRBJ2-5 - TRBV27 - TGTGCCAGCAGCCCGCGACAGTGGGATGAGCAGTACTTC CASSPRQWDEQYF
TRBJ2-7 - TRBV6-1 - TGTGCCAGCAGTAAGGGTGACAGCGCTTACGAGCAGTACTTC CASSKGDSAYEQYF
TRBJ2-3 TRBD2 TRBV5-1 - TGCGCCAGCAGCTTACCAGGACTAGCGGGAGGGGCCACCCTCACAGATACGCAGTATTTT CASSLPGLAGGATLTDTQYF
TRBJ2-3 - TRBV7-6 - TGTGCCAGCAGCTTAACCCTAGCTATCACAGATACGCAGTATTTT CASSLTLAITDTQYF
TRBJ1-2 TRBD1 TRBV6-5 few TGTGCCAGCAGTTACTCCGGACAGGGTAGCTATGGCTACACCTTC CASSYSGQGSYGYTF
TRBJ1-1 - TRBV19 - TGTGCCAGTAGTATACCGAGTGCCACTGAAGCTTTCTTT CASSIPSATEAFF
TRBJ2-6 TRBD1 TRBV6-1 few TGTGCCAGCAGTGAACAACAGGGGTCTGGGGCCAACGTCCTGACTTTC CASSEQQGSGANVLTF
TRBJ2-7 TRBD2 TRBV28 - TGTGCCAGCAATGGAGCGGGAGGGCCCTACGAGCAGTACTTC CASNGAGGPYEQYF
TRBJ1-5 TRBD1 TRBV27 - TGTGCCAGCAGTTTCTGGCGGGACAGGGATCAGCCCCAGCATTTT CASSFWRDRDQPQHF
TRBJ2-5 TRBD2 TRBV27 - TGTGCCAGCAGTCCCGGACTAGCGGGAGAAGAGACCCAGTACTTC CASSPGLAGEETQYF
TRBJ2-3 TRBD2 TRBV5-4 - TGTGCCTCTGAGGGCGGGAGTGCCACAGATACGCAGTATTTT CASEGGSATDTQYF
TRBJ2-7 - TRBV4-1 - TGCGCCAGCAGCCATCAGCTCCAGGGCTACGAGCAGTACTTC CASSHQLQGYEQYF
TRBJ1-2 - TRBV27 once TGTGCCAGCAGTTTATCGTTCGGGGAACGCTACTATGGCTACACCTTC CASSLSFGERYYGYTF
TRBJ1-1 TRBD1 TRBV10-2 - TGCGTCAGTCGACAGGGGGCAGTTACTGAAGCTTTCTTT CVSRQGAVTEAFF
TRBJ2-1 - TRBV27 - TGTGCCAGCAGGCCGCTAGGGGCCGGGGGTGAGCAGTTCTTC CASRPLGAGGEQFF
TRBJ2-5 - TRBV4-2 - TGTGCCAGCAGCCGGCCGGGAGCTCTCCAAGAGACCCAGTACTTC CASSRPGALQETQYF
TRBJ2-1 TRBD2 TRBV2 once TGTGCCAGTCAAAGTAGACTAGCGGGAGGCAATGAGCAGTTCTTC CASQSRLAGGNEQFF
TRBJ1-2 TRBD1 TRBV27 - TGTGCCAGCAGTCCCGGGACAGGGGGCCTTCGAGGCTACACCTTC CASSPGTGGLRGYTF
TRBJ2-7 TRBD2 TRBV27 once TGTGCCAGCAGTTTATCCGAGGGAGGGTACGAGCAGTACTTC CASSLSEGGYEQYF
TRBJ1-1 - TRBV25-1 - TGTGCCAGCAGTCCCCAGGCGGGGGGCAGGAACACTGAAGCCTTCTTT CASSPQAGGRNTEAFF
TRBJ2-1 TRBD2 TRBV6-4 - TGTGCCAGCATGAGGACTAGCGGGCACAATGAGCAGTTCTTC CASMRTSGHNEQFF
TRBJ2-1 - TRBV6-5 - TGTGCCAGCAGTTACTCCGCGCAGGGATACAATGAGCAGTTCTTC CASSYSAQGYNEQFF
TRBJ2-2 - TRBV11-2 - TGTGCCAGCAGCTTAGGGGGCCCCGGGGAGCTGTTTTTT CASSLGGPGELFF
TRBJ2-3 - TRBV21-1 - TGTGCCAGCAGCAAAGCCTGGACAGGGGCAGATACGCAGTATTTT CASSKAWTGADTQYF